These 7 T cell receptor beta chains were all obtained from the same sample, sequenced in a study of cytomegalovirus exposure and HLA in healthy donors. TCRdb's copy holds only in-frame clones and misses some; the assay was immunoSEQ multiplex PCR. Here the sample spans 110,000 to 150,000 clones, about 94% being singletons. The sample was PBMCs. The receptors here all came from a man aged 18 to 29 in good health and CMV-seropositive.

The chain carries TRBV2 and TRBJ1-1; D is possibly TRBD1 (6 bases). Germline CDR1 SNHLY, CDR2 FYNNEI. The length of the CDR3 is 13 residues. V was shortened by 5 bases and J by 4 bases, with 11 bases between the two germline ends. The CDR3 sequence: CASSPGVRTEAFF. The CDR3 DNA is TGTGCCAGCAGTCCAGGGGTTCGCACTGAAGCTTTCTTT.

The rearrangement links TRBV30 to TRBJ2-1; TRBD2 matches 12 bases. Germline trimming cut 8 bases from V and 0 bases from J; bases unmatched to any gene: 5. CDR3 length: 15 residues. Germline V gene lookup returns CDR1 GTSNPN and CDR2 SVGIG (reference sequence). The CDR3 coding sequence is TGTGCCCATGGACTAGCGGGGCCCTCCTACAATGAGCAGTTCTTC. Translated, it gives CAHGLAGPSYNEQFF.

CDR3 in DNA: TGTGCCAGCAGCTACGGGACTAGCGGGAGGAATGAGCAGTTCTTC. Amino acid sequence: CASSYGTSGRNEQFF. This rearrangement joins TRBV5-4 to TRBJ2-1, with 15 positions matching TRBD2. CDR3 size: 15 residues. Looked up from germline, CDR1 is SGHNT and CDR2 is YYREEE (reference sequence). V was clipped by 3 bases and J by 7 bases; unmatched bases: 2.

The rearrangement links TRBV6-1 to TRBJ2-7; no firm D call. Trimming took off 4 bases at V and 2 bases at J, with 3 bases between the two ends. The CDR3 extends over 11 amino acids. CDR1 is MNHNS, CDR2 SASEGT, per germline. CDR3 bases: TGTGCCAGCAGTGCAGCCTACGAGCAGTACTTC. Amino acid sequence: CASSAAYEQYF.

In this sample, this clone turned up once. The chain recombines TRBV5-6 with TRBJ1-2; TRBD1 is a possible D gene (5 bases). The germline V gene encodes CDR1 SGHDT and CDR2 YYEEEE. The CDR3 sequence is 14 residues long. V was clipped by 3 bases and J by 0 bases, with 9 bases between them. Written as DNA, the CDR3 is TGTGCCAGCAGCTATGGGGGGGCTAACTATGGCTACACCTTC. Translating it yields CASSYGGANYGYTF. Based on the CDR3 plus reference TRBV5-6 and TRBJ1-2, the full variable domain is DAGVTQSPTHLIKTRGQQVTLRCSPKSGHDTVSWYQQALGQGPQFIFQYYEEEERQRGNFPDRFSGHQFPNYSSELNVNALLLGDSALYLCASSYGGANYGYTFGSGTRLTVV.

This sequence joins TRBV27 and TRBJ1-2, with 10 bases that match TRBD1. The CDR3 runs to 16 residues. In germline, CDR1 is MNHEY, CDR2 SMNVEV (reference sequence). The V and J ends lost 5 bases and 4 bases, in that order; junction bases with no gene match: 10. The CDR3 reads CASSLTGTGATYGYTF. In nucleotides, the CDR3 is TGTGCCAGCAGTCTTACCGGGACAGGGGCGACCTATGGCTACACCTTC.

This chain joins TRBV19 and TRBJ2-3, with 7 bases identical to TRBD2. V gave up 2 bases and J gave up 4 bases; unmatched junction bases: 12. The V gene's germline CDR1 is LNHDA and CDR2 SQIVND (reference sequence). This CDR3 has 17 residues. In nucleotides, the CDR3 is TGTGCCAGTAGTATACTTGTCACACCCCGGGGGGCAGATACGCAGTATTTT. Translating it yields CASSILVTPRGADTQYF. Variable domain in full (rest from reference TRBV19 and TRBJ2-3): DGGITQSPKYLFRKEGQNVTLSCEQNLNHDAMYWYRQDPGQGLRLIYYSQIVNDFQKGDIAEGYSVSREKKESFPLTVTSAQKNPTAFYLCASSILVTPRGADTQYFGPGTRLTVL.